The 27 T cell receptor beta chains listed next were all sequenced from one sample in a study of T cells in Graves' hyperthyroidism and ophthalmopathy. Amplified TCR beta CDR3 regions derived from RNA transcripts. An initial round of RT-PCR targeting the TCR CDR3 relied on the HTBI primer set. TCRdb re-called the multiplex PCR reads with MiXCR, one entry per CDR3 protein. The repertoire has 690,000 or so distinct CDR3 sequences, roughly a sixth of them found once; the top ten carry approximately 15%. The sample comprised blood. These receptors were taken from a woman aged 50 to 65 with Graves' hyperthyroidism that later progressed to Graves' ophthalmopathy.

Comments on this clonotype: A read error may be the cause here, since a much bigger clone is one base away. The J gene is TRBJ2-3, the V gene TRBV11-3; 7 bases line up with TRBD2. Germline V gives CDR1 SGHNT, CDR2 YENEEA. The CDR3 length is 16 residues. With V trimmed by 5 bases and J by 5 bases, 13 bases remained unmatched. The CDR3 DNA reads as TGTGCCAGCAGCCTCCAACCAGCGGGGAGGGAAGATACGCAGTATTTT. Translating it yields CASSLQPAGREDTQYF.

The gene calls are TRBV27 and TRBJ1-2; D possibly corresponds to TRBD1 (5 bases). Trimming took off 5 bases at V and 7 bases at J, with 11 bases between the two ends. In germline, CDR1 is MNHEY, CDR2 SMNVEV (reference sequence). CDR3 size: 12 residues. DNA for the CDR3: TGTGCCAGCAGTGAAGGGGCGCTTGGCTACACCTTC. Protein sequence: CASSEGALGYTF.

The chain combines TRBV5-1 with TRBJ1-4; a possible D gene is TRBD1 (6 bases). Germline V gene data show CDR1 as SGHRS and CDR2 as YFSETQ. The CDR3 totals 15 residues. The germline V and J ends were trimmed by 4 bases and 7 bases, with 17 bases remaining between them. CDR3 sequence reads: CASSRRGGASEKLFF. In nucleotides, the CDR3 is TGCGCCAGCAGCCGCCGTGGGGGGGCTAGTGAAAAACTGTTTTTT. Full variable domain (remainder filled in from reference TRBV5-1 and TRBJ1-4): KAGVTQTPRYLIKTRGQQVTLSCSPISGHRSVSWYQQTPGQGLQFLFEYFSETQRNKGNFPGRFSGRQFSNSRSEMNVSTLELGDSALYLCASSRRGGASEKLFFGSGTQLSVL.

As to this clonotype: A single base separates this from a much larger clone, so it may be a read error. The chain uses TRBV3-1 and TRBJ1-1; the match to TRBD1 covers 8 bases. V lost 5 bases to trimming and J lost 6 bases; unmatched junction nucleotides: 2. CDR3 length: 12 residues. Germline V CDR1 and CDR2: LGHDT, YNNKEL (reference sequence). The CDR3 coding sequence is TGTGCCAGCAGCAGGACAGGGTCTGAAGCTTTCTTT. It yields the protein CASSRTGSEAFF.

In this sample, this clonotype turned up many times. V gene TRBV20-1 combines with J gene TRBJ2-3, with 7 nucleotides matching TRBD1. Germline trimming cut 6 bases from V and 3 bases from J; bases unmatched to any gene: 9. The CDR3 is 14 residues long. CDR1 DFQATT and CDR2 SNEGSKA come from the germline V gene (reference sequence). The DNA for the CDR3 is TGCAGTGCCCGACGACAGGGTCCTACAGATACGCAGTATTTT. This gives the protein CSARRQGPTDTQYF.

On this clonotype itself: A much larger clone sits a single nucleotide away, making a read error possible. The rearrangement uses TRBV12-3 or TRBV12-4 and TRBJ1-2; TRBD1 might be the D (5 bases). V dropped 1 base and J dropped 4 bases, with 10 bases sitting between them. This CDR3 region has 14 residues. The CDR3 loop is CASSLGQLTYGYTF. In DNA, the CDR3 is TGTGCCAGCAGTTTAGGACAGCTTACCTATGGCTACACCTTC.

There are a few counts of this clonotype. V usage is TRBV7-6 and J usage is TRBJ2-7; tentative D call: TRBD1 (5 bases). The CDR3 covers 14 residues. Germline V gene data show CDR1 as SGHVS and CDR2 as FNYEAQ. The germline V and J ends were trimmed by 5 bases and 1 base, with 12 bases remaining between them. For the CDR3, the DNA is TGTGCCAGCAGCCCCCAGACAGCTTCCTACGAGCAGTACTTC. The encoded protein is CASSPQTASYEQYF. Together with reference TRBV7-6 and TRBJ2-7, the CDR3 gives the full variable domain: GAGVSQSPRYKVTKRGQDVALRCDPISGHVSLYWYRQALGQGPEFLTYFNYEAQQDKSGLPNDRFSAERPEGSISTLTIQRTEQRDSAMYRCASSPQTASYEQYFGPGTRLTVT.

J is TRBJ2-2 and V is TRBV4-1, with TRBD1 identical over 7 bases. Germline V lookup: CDR1 MGHRA, CDR2 YSYEKL. This CDR3 contains 16 residues. The junction had 5 bases not matched to a gene; V was cut back by 3 bases and J by 1 base. The CDR3 DNA is TGCGCCAGCAGCCAGAGGACAGGAGAGAACACCGGGGAGCTGTTTTTT. This gives the protein CASSQRTGENTGELFF.

Many counts were recorded for this clonotype. The chain joins TRBV20-1 to TRBJ2-3; 11 bases line up with TRBD2. V was clipped by 6 bases and J by 6 bases; unmatched bases: 5. Germline CDR1 is DFQATT and CDR2 is SNEGSKA (reference sequence). The CDR3 has 13 amino acids. The CDR3 spells CSAQTSGADTQYF. The CDR3 DNA sequence: TGCAGTGCCCAGACTAGCGGGGCGGATACGCAGTATTTT.

The rearrangement links TRBV20-1 to TRBJ2-1, with D uncertain. V lost 3 bases, J lost 4 bases, and 7 bases lay in between. Looked up from germline, CDR1 is DFQATT and CDR2 is SNEGSKA (reference sequence). CDR3 size: 12 residues. CDR3 DNA sequence: TGCAGTGCTAGGGTACCTTACAATGAGCAGTTCTTC. This codes for CSARVPYNEQFF.

Remarks on this clonotype: Possible read error: a much larger clone is one base away. The rearrangement joins TRBV29-1 to TRBJ1-1; D remains unclear. The CDR3 is 13 residues long. The germline gives CDR1 SQVTM, CDR2 ANQGSEA. CDR3 nucleotide sequence: TGCAGCTCCAGCACTGGCGGGAACAGTGAAGCTTTCTTT. Amino acid sequence: CSSSTGGNSEAFF.

The gene calls are TRBV6-5 and TRBJ2-7, with D possibly being TRBD1 or TRBD2 (5 bases each). Per germline, CDR1 MNHEY and CDR2 SVGAGI. V lost 2 bases and J lost 1, with 21 bases in between. CDR3 size: 18 residues. CDR3 amino acids: CASSYAFIEGLLSYEQYF. CDR3 nucleotide sequence: TGTGCCAGCAGTTACGCCTTCATTGAGGGGCTCCTTTCCTACGAGCAGTACTTC.

The gene calls are TRBV10-3 and TRBJ2-2; TRBD1 is a possible D gene (5 bases). Between the trimmed V and J ends, which lost 0 bases and 1 base, there was a span of 9 bases. The germline V gene has CDR1 ENHRY and CDR2 SYGVKD. The CDR3 is made up of 16 amino acids. CDR3 DNA: TGTGCCATCAGTGAGTCTCAGGGTCGGAACACCGGGGAGCTGTTTTTT. Amino acids: CAISESQGRNTGELFF.

This chain links TRBV28 with TRBJ2-2; 7 nucleotides agree with TRBD2. Trimming removed 5 bases from V and 0 bases from J; junction bases left unmatched: 3. The CDR3 covers 15 residues. Germline V lookup: CDR1 MDHEN, CDR2 SYDVKM. The CDR3: CASSKAGANTGELFF. The CDR3 DNA is TGTGCCAGCAGTAAGGCGGGAGCGAACACCGGGGAGCTGTTTTTT. Looking up the rest from reference TRBV28 and TRBJ2-2 gives the full variable domain: DVKVTQSSRYLVKRTGEKVFLECVQDMDHENMFWYRQDPGLGLRLIYFSYDVKMKEKGDIPEGYSVSREKKERFSLILESASTNQTSMYLCASSKAGANTGELFFGEGSRLTVL.

This clonotype was detected only a few times. The chain couples TRBV20-1 to TRBJ1-1; D is undetermined. The CDR3 covers 11 residues. CDR1 and CDR2 from the germline V gene are DFQATT and SNEGSKA (reference sequence). The ends were cut back, 2 bases at V and 6 bases at J, with 7 bases in the middle. CDR3 nucleotides: TGCAGTGCTAGACAAACTTCTGAAGCTTTCTTT. As protein: CSARQTSEAFF.

The chain employs TRBV12-3 or TRBV12-4 and TRBJ1-5; 7 bases agree with TRBD1. V lost 1 base to trimming and J lost 4 bases; unmatched junction nucleotides: 4. The CDR3 consists of 15 residues. The CDR3 here is CASSLDRGDNQPQHF. CDR3 coding DNA: TGTGCCAGCAGTTTAGACAGGGGTGATAATCAGCCCCAGCATTTT.

The rearrangement uses TRBV7-9 and TRBJ1-1; D is unresolved. The CDR3 length is 15 residues. Looked up from germline, CDR1 is SEHNR and CDR2 is FQNEAQ (reference sequence). The V gene lost 1 base and the J gene lost 1 base, with 10 bases spanning the gap. The CDR3 region is CASSLVYSQNTEAFF. DNA for the CDR3: TGTGCCAGCAGCTTAGTTTACAGCCAGAACACTGAAGCTTTCTTT.

This clonotype was recorded at least ten times. The chain joins TRBV6-1 to TRBJ1-6; weak D call: TRBD1 (5 bases). This CDR3 is built from 12 residues. The germline CDR1 and CDR2 sequences are MNHNS and SASEGT. V was cut by 6 bases and J by 12 bases, with 12 bases left in between. The CDR3 DNA follows: TGTGCCAGCAGCTCCCAGGGTCAACCCCTCCACTTT. Amino acid sequence: CASSSQGQPLHF.

The chain joins TRBV6-5 to TRBJ2-5, with D possibly matching TRBD1 (5 bases). Germline-derived CDR1 and CDR2 are MNHEY and SVGAGI. The CDR3 length is 13 residues. Trimming cost V 2 bases and J 4 bases, with 8 bases left between them. CDR3 region: CASSYLGRETQYF. The CDR3 DNA reads as TGTGCCAGCAGTTACCTGGGGCGAGAGACCCAGTACTTC.

This clonotype has ten or more counts. V usage is TRBV7-3 and J usage is TRBJ2-3; maybe TRBD2 (6 bases). The CDR3 sequence is 15 residues long. Trimming cost V 4 bases and J 2 bases, with 13 bases left between them. Per germline, CDR1 SGHTA and CDR2 FQGTGA. This CDR3 reads CASSSVGGLTDTQYF. The DNA of the CDR3 is TGTGCCAGCAGCTCCGTGGGGGGACTCACAGATACGCAGTATTTT.

The V call is TRBV27, the J call TRBJ2-1; D assignment may be TRBD1 or TRBD2 (6 bases each). V shed 4 bases and J shed 6 bases, with 16 bases lying between them. CDR1 and CDR2 from the germline V gene are MNHEY and SMNVEV (reference sequence). CDR3 length equals 15 residues. CDR3 protein: CASSWTGARGNEQFF. CDR3 in DNA: TGTGCCAGCAGTTGGACGGGGGCTCGAGGCAATGAGCAGTTCTTC.

The chain is built from TRBV18 and TRBJ1-4, with a weak D call TRBD1 (6 bases). The CDR3 extends over 15 amino acids. With 2 bases removed from V and 8 bases from J, the gap between germline ends came to 15 bases. From germline, CDR1 is KGHSH and CDR2 LQKENI. The CDR3 coding sequence is TGTGCCAGCTCACCATATGGGGGGCTACGGGAAAAACTGTTTTTT. Protein product: CASSPYGGLREKLFF.

The genes are TRBV9 and TRBJ2-1; TRBD2 matches at 9 bases. Germline V gene sequence: CDR1 SGDLS, CDR2 YYNGEE. The V gene end was trimmed by 0 bases and the J gene end by 8 bases; junction bases not matched to a gene: 12. The CDR3 is made up of 17 amino acids. The CDR3 region has the DNA TGTGCCAGCAGCGTAGCTGTTGGGCGGGGGGGTAACCATGAGCAGTTCTTC. The encoded protein is CASSVAVGRGGNHEQFF. Supplemented by reference TRBV9 and TRBJ2-1, the full variable domain reads DSGVTQTPKHLITATGQRVTLRCSPRSGDLSVYWYQQSLDQGLQFLIQYYNGEERAKGNILERFSAQQFPDLHSELNLSSLELGDSALYFCASSVAVGRGGNHEQFFGPGTRLTVL.

This clonotype was found a few times. The chain links TRBV2 to TRBJ2-1; 8 nucleotides align to TRBD2. The CDR3 contains 15 residues. Germline V gene sequence: CDR1 SNHLY, CDR2 FYNNEI. The junction had 13 bases not matched to a gene; V was cut back by 6 bases and J by 9 bases. In DNA, the CDR3 is TGTGCCAGCAGGGCGGACGGGGGGGTTCAGGGTGAGCAGTTCTTC. It specifies CASRADGGVQGEQFF. Drawing the rest from reference TRBV2 and TRBJ2-1, the complete variable domain is EPEVTQTPSHQVTQMGQEVILRCVPISNHLYFYWYRQILGQKVEFLVSFYNNEISEKSEIFDDQFSVERPDGSNFTLKIRSTKLEDSAMYFCASRADGGVQGEQFFGPGTRLTVL.

This clonotype was seen ten or more times. The chain carries TRBV5-6 and TRBJ2-3; D is possibly TRBD1 (6 bases). Trimming pared 3 bases from V and 6 bases from J, leaving 11 bases between. There are 13 residues in the CDR3. In germline, CDR1 is SGHDT, CDR2 YYEEEE. CDR3 nucleotides: TGTGCCAGCAGCTACTCAGGGGTGGATACGCAGTATTTT. Protein: CASSYSGVDTQYF.

This clonotype was detected a few times. The chain has TRBV6-1 and TRBJ1-4, with 8 positions matching TRBD1. CDR1 MNHNS and CDR2 SASEGT come from the germline V gene. This CDR3 is 14 amino acids long. V lost 5 bases to trimming and J lost 6 bases; unmatched junction nucleotides: 5. DNA for the CDR3: TGTGCCAGCAGTCCGGGACAGGCTTATGAAAAACTGTTTTTT. The encoded protein is CASSPGQAYEKLFF.

A word on this clonotype: A much larger clone differs from this one at a single base, so this may be a read error. The chain links TRBV15 to TRBJ1-1, with D hard to call. The V gene's germline CDR1 is LNHNV and CDR2 YYDKDF (reference sequence). The CDR3 has 17 residues. CDR3 in amino acids: CASSRDTQTSTVAEAFF. The DNA for the CDR3 is TGTGCCAGCAGCAGAGATACCCAGACAAGTACCGTGGCTGAAGCTTTCTTT.